The source of this TCR beta chain is a study of cytotoxic CD8 clonotypes in ibrutinib-treated CLL. About the research overall: After treatment lasting a median approximately 11 months, range 6 to 36, response samples were collected. A mean of around 260,000 productive templates and 100,000 or so productive rearrangements was obtained per sample.

Sequencing used immunoSEQ multiplex PCR; TCRdb keeps in-frame clones, though not all of them. The table has approximately 91,000 clones, roughly three quarters seen once. There are 14 residues in the CDR3. V was cut by 2 bases and J by 2 bases, with 10 bases left in between. Per germline, CDR1 MDHEN and CDR2 SYDVKM. Findings and caveats of the study: At ibrutinib response, clonality increased, and at progression it declined back toward baseline. The study found baseline clonality above age-matched healthy donors, tracking circulating CD8+ T-cell counts.

About this clone: Its antigen is unidentified.

This receptor was identified in a human donor with chronic lymphocytic leukemia. Sample: PBMCs, taken after 12 months of ibrutinib treatment. The chain carries TRBV28 and TRBJ2-7; D unresolved. CDR3 bases: TGTGCCAGCAGTTTAGGCCAGGCGCCCTACGAGCAGTACTTC. Amino acid sequence: CASSLGQAPYEQYF.